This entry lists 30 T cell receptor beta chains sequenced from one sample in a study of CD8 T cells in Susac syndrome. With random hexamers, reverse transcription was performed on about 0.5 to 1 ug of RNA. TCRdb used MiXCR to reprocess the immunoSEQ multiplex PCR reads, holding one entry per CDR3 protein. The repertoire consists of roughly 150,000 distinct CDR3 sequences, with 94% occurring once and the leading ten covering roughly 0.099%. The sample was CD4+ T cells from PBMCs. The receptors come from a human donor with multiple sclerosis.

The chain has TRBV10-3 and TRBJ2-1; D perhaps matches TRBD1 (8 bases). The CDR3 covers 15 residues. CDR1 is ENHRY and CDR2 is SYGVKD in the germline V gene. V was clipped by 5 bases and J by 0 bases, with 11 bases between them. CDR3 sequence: CAISTGGDSYNEQFF. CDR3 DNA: TGTGCCATCAGTACAGGGGGGGACTCCTACAATGAGCAGTTCTTC.

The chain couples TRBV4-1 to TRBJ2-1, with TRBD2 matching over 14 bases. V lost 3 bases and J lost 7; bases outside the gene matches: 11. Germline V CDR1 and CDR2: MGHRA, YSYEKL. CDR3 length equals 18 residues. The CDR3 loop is CASSQKSPGTSGSNEQFF. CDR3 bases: TGCGCCAGCAGCCAGAAAAGCCCTGGGACTAGCGGGAGTAATGAGCAGTTCTTC.

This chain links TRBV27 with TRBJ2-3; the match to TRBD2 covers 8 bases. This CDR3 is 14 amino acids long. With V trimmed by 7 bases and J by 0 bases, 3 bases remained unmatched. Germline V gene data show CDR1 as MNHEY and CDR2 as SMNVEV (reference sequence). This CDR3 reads CASKGGRSTDTQYF. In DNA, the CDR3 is TGTGCCAGCAAGGGCGGGAGGAGCACAGATACGCAGTATTTT.

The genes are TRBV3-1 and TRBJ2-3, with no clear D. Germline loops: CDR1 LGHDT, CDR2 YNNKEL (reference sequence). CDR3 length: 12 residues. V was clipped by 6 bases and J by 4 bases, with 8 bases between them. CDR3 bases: TGTGCCAGCAGTACAGAACCAGATACGCAGTATTTT. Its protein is CASSTEPDTQYF.

The chain's CDR3 is CASSLQGAANEKLFF. The CDR3 DNA is TGTGCCAGCAGCCTACAGGGGGCAGCTAATGAAAAACTGTTTTTT. This rearrangement joins TRBV3-1 to TRBJ1-4; 9 bases match TRBD1. The J segment lost 3 bases and the V segment lost 4 bases, leaving 3 bases of the junction unmatched. The CDR3 is made up of 15 amino acids. The V gene's germline CDR1 is LGHDT and CDR2 YNNKEL (reference sequence). Based on the CDR3 plus reference TRBV3-1 and TRBJ1-4, the full variable domain is DTAVSQTPKYLVTQMGNDKSIKCEQNLGHDTMYWYKQDSKKFLKIMFSYNNKELIINETVPNRFSPKSPDKAHLNLHINSLELGDSAVYFCASSLQGAANEKLFFGSGTQLSVL.

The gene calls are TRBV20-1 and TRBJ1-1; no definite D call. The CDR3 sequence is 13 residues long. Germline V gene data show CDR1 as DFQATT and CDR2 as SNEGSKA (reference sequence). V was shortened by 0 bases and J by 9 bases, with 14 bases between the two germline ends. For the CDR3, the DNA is TGCAGTGCTAGAGATCCCAATGGTGGGAAAGCTTTCTTT. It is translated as CSARDPNGGKAFF.

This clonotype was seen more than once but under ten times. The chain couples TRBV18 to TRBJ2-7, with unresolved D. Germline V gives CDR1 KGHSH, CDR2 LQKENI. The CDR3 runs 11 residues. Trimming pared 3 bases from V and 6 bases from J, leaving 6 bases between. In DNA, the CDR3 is TGTGCCAGCTCACCCGGCGTCGAGCAGTACTTC. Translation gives CASSPGVEQYF.

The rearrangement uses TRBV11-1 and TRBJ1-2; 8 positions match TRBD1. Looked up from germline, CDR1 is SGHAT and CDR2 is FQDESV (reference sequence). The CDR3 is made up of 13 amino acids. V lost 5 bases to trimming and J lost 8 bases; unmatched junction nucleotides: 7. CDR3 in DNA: TGTGCCAGCAGCCCGGACAGGGAAAGAGGCTACACCTTC. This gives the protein CASSPDRERGYTF.

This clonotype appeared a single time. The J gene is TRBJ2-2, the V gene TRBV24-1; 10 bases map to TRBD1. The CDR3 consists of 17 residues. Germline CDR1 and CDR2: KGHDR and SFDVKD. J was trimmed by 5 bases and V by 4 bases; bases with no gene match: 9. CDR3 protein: CATSDLRQGARTGELFF. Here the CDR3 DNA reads TGTGCCACCAGTGACCTGAGACAGGGGGCTCGGACCGGGGAGCTGTTTTTT.

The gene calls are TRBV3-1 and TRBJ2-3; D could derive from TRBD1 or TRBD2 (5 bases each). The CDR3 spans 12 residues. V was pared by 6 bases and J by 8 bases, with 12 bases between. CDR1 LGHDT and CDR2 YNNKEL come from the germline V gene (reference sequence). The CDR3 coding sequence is TGTGCCAGCAGTCTGAGGGGTGGTACGCAGTATTTT. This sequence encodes CASSLRGGTQYF.

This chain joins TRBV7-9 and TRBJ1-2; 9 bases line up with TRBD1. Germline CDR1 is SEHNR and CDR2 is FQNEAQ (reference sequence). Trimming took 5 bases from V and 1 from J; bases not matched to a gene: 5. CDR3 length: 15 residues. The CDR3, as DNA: TGTGCCAGCAGCGCAGGACAGGGGAGTAACTATGGCTACACCTTC. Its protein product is CASSAGQGSNYGYTF.

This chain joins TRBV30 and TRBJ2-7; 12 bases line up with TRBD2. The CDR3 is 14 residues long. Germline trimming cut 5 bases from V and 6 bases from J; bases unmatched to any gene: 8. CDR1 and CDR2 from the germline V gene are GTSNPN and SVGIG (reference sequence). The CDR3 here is CAWAWTSGVSEQYF. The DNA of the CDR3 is TGTGCCTGGGCTTGGACTAGCGGGGTCAGCGAGCAGTACTTC.

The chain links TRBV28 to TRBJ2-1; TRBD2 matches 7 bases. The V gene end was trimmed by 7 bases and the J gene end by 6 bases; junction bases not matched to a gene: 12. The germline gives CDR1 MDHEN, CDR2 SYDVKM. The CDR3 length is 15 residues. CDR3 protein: CASNGGGALSNEQFF. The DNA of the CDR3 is TGTGCCAGCAATGGGGGAGGGGCTCTTTCCAATGAGCAGTTCTTC.

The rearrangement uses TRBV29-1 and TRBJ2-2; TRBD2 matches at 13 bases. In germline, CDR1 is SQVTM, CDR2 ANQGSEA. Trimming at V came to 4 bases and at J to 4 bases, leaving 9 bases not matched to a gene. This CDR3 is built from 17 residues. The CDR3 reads CSVGGTSGTTGTGELFF. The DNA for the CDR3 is TGCAGCGTTGGAGGGACTAGCGGGACAACTGGCACCGGGGAGCTGTTTTTT.

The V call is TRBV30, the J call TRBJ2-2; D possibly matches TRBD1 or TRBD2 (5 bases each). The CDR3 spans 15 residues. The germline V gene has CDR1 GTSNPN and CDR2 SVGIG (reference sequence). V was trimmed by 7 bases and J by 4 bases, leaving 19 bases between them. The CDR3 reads CASERGSVRTGELFF. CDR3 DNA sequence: TGTGCCTCCGAGAGGGGATCGGTCCGCACCGGGGAGCTGTTTTTT.

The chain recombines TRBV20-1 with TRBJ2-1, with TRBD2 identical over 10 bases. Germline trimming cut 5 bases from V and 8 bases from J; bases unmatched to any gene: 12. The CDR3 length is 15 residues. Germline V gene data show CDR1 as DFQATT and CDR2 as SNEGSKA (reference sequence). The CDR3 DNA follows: TGCAGTGCTCCACTGGTAGCGGGAGGAGGACATGAGCAGTTCTTC. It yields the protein CSAPLVAGGGHEQFF.

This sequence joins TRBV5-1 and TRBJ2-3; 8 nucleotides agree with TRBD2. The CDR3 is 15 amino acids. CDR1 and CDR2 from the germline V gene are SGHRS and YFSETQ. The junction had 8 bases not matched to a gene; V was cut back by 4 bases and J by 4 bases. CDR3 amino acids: CASSPGAGVSDTQYF. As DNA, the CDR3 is TGCGCCAGCAGCCCGGGAGCGGGAGTATCAGATACGCAGTATTTT.

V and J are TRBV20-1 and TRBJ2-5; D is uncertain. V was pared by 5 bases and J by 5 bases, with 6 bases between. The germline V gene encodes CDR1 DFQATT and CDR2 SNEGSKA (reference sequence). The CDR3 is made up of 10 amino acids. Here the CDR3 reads CSAERETQYF. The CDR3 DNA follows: TGCAGTGCTGAACGGGAGACCCAGTACTTC.

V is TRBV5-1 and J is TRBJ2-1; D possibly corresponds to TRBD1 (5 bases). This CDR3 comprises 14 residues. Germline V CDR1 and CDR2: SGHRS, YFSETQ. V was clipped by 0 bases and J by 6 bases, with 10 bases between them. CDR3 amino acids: CASSLGEGVNEQFF. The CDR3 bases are TGCGCCAGCAGCTTGGGAGAAGGGGTCAATGAGCAGTTCTTC.

CDR3 DNA: TGTGCCAGCAGCTCCAAACCGGGACGGTCCTACGAGCAGTACTTC. Its translation is CASSSKPGRSYEQYF. The rearrangement joins TRBV7-2 to TRBJ2-7, with D possibly called TRBD1 or TRBD2 (5 bases each). The CDR3 extends over 15 amino acids. The V gene's germline CDR1 is SGHTA and CDR2 FQGNSA. Trimming cost V 4 bases and J 1 base, with 14 bases left between them.

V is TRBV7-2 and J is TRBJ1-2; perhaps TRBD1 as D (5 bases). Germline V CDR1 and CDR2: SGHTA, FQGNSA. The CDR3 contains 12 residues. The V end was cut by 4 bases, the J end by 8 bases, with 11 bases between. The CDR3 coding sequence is TGTGCCAGCAGCTCCTCCAGGGCCGGCTACACCTTC. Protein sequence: CASSSSRAGYTF.

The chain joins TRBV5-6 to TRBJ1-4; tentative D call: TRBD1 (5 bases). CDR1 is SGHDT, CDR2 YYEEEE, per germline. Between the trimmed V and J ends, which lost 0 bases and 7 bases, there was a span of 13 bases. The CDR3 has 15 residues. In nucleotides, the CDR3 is TGTGCCAGCAGCTTGGCCACTGGGGCAGGTGAAAAACTGTTTTTT. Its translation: CASSLATGAGEKLFF. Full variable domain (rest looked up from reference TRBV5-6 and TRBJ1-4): DAGVTQSPTHLIKTRGQQVTLRCSPKSGHDTVSWYQQALGQGPQFIFQYYEEEERQRGNFPDRFSGHQFPNYSSELNVNALLLGDSALYLCASSLATGAGEKLFFGSGTQLSVL.

CDR3 DNA: TGTGCCAGCAGCTACACAGGGAACCAAGAGACCCAGTACTTC. Translation: CASSYTGNQETQYF. This chain links TRBV5-4 with TRBJ2-5, with D perhaps matching TRBD1 (6 bases). This CDR3 is 14 amino acids long. V lost 3 bases, J lost 0 bases, and 9 bases lay in between. The germline gives CDR1 SGHNT, CDR2 YYREEE (reference sequence).

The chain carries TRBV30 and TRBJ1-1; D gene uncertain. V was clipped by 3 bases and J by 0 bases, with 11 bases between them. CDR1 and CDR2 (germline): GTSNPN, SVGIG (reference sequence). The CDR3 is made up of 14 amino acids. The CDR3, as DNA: TGTGCCTGGAGCATGAGCCCGATGAACACTGAAGCTTTCTTT. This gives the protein CAWSMSPMNTEAFF.

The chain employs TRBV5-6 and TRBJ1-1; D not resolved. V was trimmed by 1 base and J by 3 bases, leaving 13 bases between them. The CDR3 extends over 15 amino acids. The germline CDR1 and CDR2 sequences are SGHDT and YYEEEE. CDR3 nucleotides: TGTGCCAGCAGCTTGTTTGGCCCCCGGGACACTGAAGCTTTCTTT. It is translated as CASSLFGPRDTEAFF.

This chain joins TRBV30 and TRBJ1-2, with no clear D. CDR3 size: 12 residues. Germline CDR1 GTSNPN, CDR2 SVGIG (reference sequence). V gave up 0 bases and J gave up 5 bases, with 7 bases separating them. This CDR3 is CAWSVKHYGYTF. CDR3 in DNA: TGTGCCTGGAGTGTTAAACATTATGGCTACACCTTC.

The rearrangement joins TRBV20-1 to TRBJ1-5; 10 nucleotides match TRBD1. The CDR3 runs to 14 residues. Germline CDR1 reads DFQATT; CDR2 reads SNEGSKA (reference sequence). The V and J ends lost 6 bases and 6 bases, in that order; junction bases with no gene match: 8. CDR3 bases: TGCAGTGCGGCCGGGACAGGGGTGTCTCAGCCCCAGCATTTT. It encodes CSAAGTGVSQPQHF.

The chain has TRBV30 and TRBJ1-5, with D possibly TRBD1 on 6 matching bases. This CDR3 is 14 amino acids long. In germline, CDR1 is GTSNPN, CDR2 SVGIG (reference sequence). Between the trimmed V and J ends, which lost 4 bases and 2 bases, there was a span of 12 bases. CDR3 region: CAWNSAGGNQPQHF. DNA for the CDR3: TGTGCCTGGAATAGTGCAGGGGGCAATCAGCCCCAGCATTTT.

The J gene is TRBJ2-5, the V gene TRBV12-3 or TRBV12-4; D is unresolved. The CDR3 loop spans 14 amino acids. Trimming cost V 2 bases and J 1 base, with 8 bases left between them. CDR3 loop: CASSLMVPQETQYF. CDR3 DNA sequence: TGTGCCAGCAGTTTAATGGTACCCCAAGAGACCCAGTACTTC.

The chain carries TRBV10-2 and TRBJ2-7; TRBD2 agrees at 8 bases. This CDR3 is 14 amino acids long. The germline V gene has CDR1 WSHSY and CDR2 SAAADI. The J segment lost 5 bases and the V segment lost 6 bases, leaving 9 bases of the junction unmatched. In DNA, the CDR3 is TGCGCCAGCAGGGCGGGGGGAAGCGTCAACGAGCAGTACTTC. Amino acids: CASRAGGSVNEQYF.